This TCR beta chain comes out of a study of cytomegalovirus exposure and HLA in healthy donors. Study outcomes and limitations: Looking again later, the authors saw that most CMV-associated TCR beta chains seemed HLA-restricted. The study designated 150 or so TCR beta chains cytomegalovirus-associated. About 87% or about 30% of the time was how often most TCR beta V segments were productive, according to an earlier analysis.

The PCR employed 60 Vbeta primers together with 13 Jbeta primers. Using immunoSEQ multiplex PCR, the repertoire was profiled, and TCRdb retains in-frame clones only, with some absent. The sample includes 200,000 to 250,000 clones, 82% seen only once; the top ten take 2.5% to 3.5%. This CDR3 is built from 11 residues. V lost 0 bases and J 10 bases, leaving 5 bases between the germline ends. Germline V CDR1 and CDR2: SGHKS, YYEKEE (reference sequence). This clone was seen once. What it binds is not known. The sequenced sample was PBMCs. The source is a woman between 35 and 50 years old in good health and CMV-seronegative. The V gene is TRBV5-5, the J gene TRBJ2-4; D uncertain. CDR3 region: CASSLARIQYF. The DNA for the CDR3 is TGTGCCAGCAGCTTGGCCAGAATTCAGTACTTC.